This T cell receptor beta chain was documented in a study of technical replicates of blood from a handful of donors. TCRdb's copy holds only in-frame clones and misses some; the assay was immunoSEQ multiplex PCR. The sample consists of over 55,000 clones, about 95% of them appearing once. The V and J ends lost 5 bases and 5 bases, in that order; junction bases with no gene match: 7. This CDR3 region has 15 residues. In germline, CDR1 is LNHDA, CDR2 SQIVND (reference sequence). This clonotype was sampled from a human donor in good health. Some clones in this sample may be carry-over from other donors' samples. The V gene is TRBV19, the J gene TRBJ2-3, with 10 bases matching TRBD2. The sample was PBMCs. CDR3 loop: CASSPSGRGGDTQYF. As DNA, the CDR3 is TGTGCCAGTAGTCCCAGCGGGAGGGGGGGAGATACGCAGTATTTT.